Listed below are T cell receptor beta chains from one sample, sequenced in a study of CD8 T cells in ankylosing spondylitis. TCRdb independently ran MiXCR on the 5' RACE reads; one entry per CDR3 protein. The repertoire holds fewer than 400,000 distinct CDR3 sequences, with 6.5% to 10% as singletons. Sequencing used blood, either unsorted or a sorted T cell fraction (not recorded which). These receptors all come from a male donor with ankylosing spondylitis. The CDR3 runs from the conserved cysteine through the conserved F or W. The order of the fields is D gene, V gene, clone size, J gene, CDR3 protein, CDR3 DNA. The D gene is left open where the match is weak. For some rows the clone size is stated as once, few or many, or as a class when expanded; others skip it.

>-|TRBV5-1|-|TRBJ2-7
CASSPEAAEPYEQYF
TGCGCCAGCAGCCCGGAGGCGGCGGAGCCCTACGAGCAGTACTTC
>TRBD1|TRBV5-1|-|TRBJ1-1
CASSSSTGRAEAFF
TGCGCCAGCAGCTCCTCGACAGGGAGGGCTGAAGCTTTCTTT
>-|TRBV7-3|-|TRBJ2-6
CASSLGGERSGANVLTF
TGTGCCAGCAGCTTAGGAGGGGAAAGATCTGGGGCCAACGTCCTGACTTTC
>-|TRBV20-1|-|TRBJ1-1
CSAPGIARGRVNTEAFF
TGCAGTGCCCCTGGGATAGCGAGGGGACGGGTGAACACTGAAGCTTTCTTT
>TRBD2|TRBV12-3/TRBV12-4|few|TRBJ2-3
CASRHGTNTDTQYF
TGTGCCAGCAGACATGGGACTAACACAGATACGCAGTATTTT
>-|TRBV4-1|few|TRBJ2-7
CASSQTRQRGEQYF
TGCGCCAGCAGCCAGACACGACAGAGAGGCGAGCAGTACTTC
>-|TRBV2|-|TRBJ2-7
CASSVLLSEQYF
TGTGCCAGCAGTGTCCTCCTCTCCGAGCAGTACTTC
>TRBD1|TRBV12-5|-|TRBJ1-5
CASGLVLEGRGDNQPQHF
TGTGCTAGTGGTTTGGTACTAGAAGGCAGGGGGGACAATCAGCCCCAGCATTTT
>TRBD1|TRBV11-1|-|TRBJ1-5
CASSLYSSRGGNNQPQHF
TGTGCCAGCAGCTTATACTCGTCCAGGGGGGGGAACAATCAGCCCCAGCATTTT
>TRBD2|TRBV20-1|few|TRBJ2-1
CSAMGLAGGEQFF
TGCAGTGCCATGGGACTAGCGGGAGGGGAGCAGTTCTTC
>TRBD1|TRBV7-9|few|TRBJ2-4
CASSSTGEQAKNIQYF
TGTGCCAGCAGCTCGACAGGGGAACAAGCCAAAAACATTCAGTACTTC
>-|TRBV7-9|few|TRBJ2-6
CASSLEGAGANVLTF
TGTGCCAGCAGCTTAGAGGGGGCTGGGGCCAACGTCCTGACTTTC